The 12 T cell receptor beta chains given below trace back to one sample, sequenced in a study of blood T cell repertoires in COVID-19. Generated by immunoSEQ multiplex PCR, the TCRdb table keeps only in-frame clones and is missing some. Among some 110,000 clones, 82% were seen once, and the ten largest hold 4% to 5.5%. The sample was peripheral blood. Source of these receptors: a woman aged 70 to 79 with acute or convalescent COVID-19.

The DNA of the CDR3 is TGTGCCAGCAGCGTCGGGACAGGGGGCTATGGCTACACCTTC. Translated: CASSVGTGGYGYTF. The chain combines TRBV11-3 with TRBJ1-2; 11 bases are shared with TRBD1. Germline V gene sequence: CDR1 SGHNT, CDR2 YENEEA. The junction had 3 bases not matched to a gene; V was cut back by 5 bases and J by 4 bases. This CDR3 has 14 amino acids.

The chain links TRBV7-2 to TRBJ2-5, with D possibly matching TRBD1 (6 bases). Trimming shortened V by 5 bases and J by 5 bases, and 15 bases separated the two germline ends. Looked up from germline, CDR1 is SGHTA and CDR2 is FQGNSA. CDR3 length equals 14 residues. CDR3 coding DNA: TGTGCCAGCAGCAAGCAGGGGTCTCGGGAGACCCAGTACTTC. Translation gives CASSKQGSRETQYF.

The chain is built from TRBV10-1 and TRBJ2-1; TRBD2 is a possible D gene (7 bases). Germline V CDR1 and CDR2: WNHNN, SYGVQD (reference sequence). This CDR3 is 16 amino acids long. V dropped 0 bases and J dropped 7 bases, with 16 bases sitting between them. The CDR3 DNA is TGCGCCAGCAGTGAGTCGCGGGGGCCGGGGAATAATGAGCAGTTCTTC. Encoded protein: CASSESRGPGNNEQFF.

Only one count was recorded for this clone. The genes are TRBV13 and TRBJ1-4; 7 bases are shared with TRBD1. V shed 3 bases, J shed 6 bases, and the junction held 1 base outside the gene matches. This CDR3 contains 13 residues. The germline V gene encodes CDR1 PRHDT and CDR2 FYEKMQ (reference sequence). CDR3 in amino acids: CASSLRGHEKLFF. The DNA of the CDR3 is TGTGCCAGCAGCTTGAGGGGGCATGAAAAACTGTTTTTT.

In its sample, this clone was seen a few times. The V call is TRBV7-8, the J call TRBJ2-7; D is possibly TRBD1 (5 bases). From germline, CDR1 is SGHVS and CDR2 FQNEAQ. Trimming left V 4 bases short and J 0 bases short, with 13 bases between. The CDR3 has 15 residues. The CDR3 DNA follows: TGTGCCAGCAGCTCTCTCGAGACAGTCTCCTACGAGCAGTACTTC. It is translated as CASSSLETVSYEQYF.

This clone was seen only a few times. The chain couples TRBV12-5 to TRBJ1-5; 7 bases map to TRBD1. The germline V gene has CDR1 LGHNT and CDR2 FRNRAP. V shed 7 bases, J shed 4 bases, and the junction held 7 bases outside the gene matches. The CDR3 extends over 14 amino acids. This CDR3 is CASATGKSNQPQHF. CDR3 nucleotides: TGTGCTAGTGCGACAGGGAAGTCGAATCAGCCCCAGCATTTT.

The V call is TRBV5-4, the J call TRBJ2-1; 12 bases line up with TRBD1. The CDR3 consists of 16 residues. CDR1 and CDR2 (germline): SGHNT, YYREEE (reference sequence). The V segment lost 0 bases and the J segment 9 bases; nucleotides outside the gene matches: 7. The chain's CDR3 is CASSLASGQGATEQFF. The CDR3 nucleotides are TGTGCCAGCAGCTTGGCGTCGGGACAGGGGGCGACTGAGCAGTTCTTC. Full variable domain (remainder filled in from reference TRBV5-4 and TRBJ2-1): ETGVTQSPTHLIKTRGQQVTLRCSSQSGHNTVSWYQQALGQGPQFIFQYYREEENGRGNFPPRFSGLQFPNYSSELNVNALELDDSALYLCASSLASGQGATEQFFGPGTRLTVL.

This clone appeared once. V gene TRBV15 combines with J gene TRBJ1-2; 11 nucleotides agree with TRBD1. CDR3 size: 14 residues. Germline CDR1 and CDR2: LNHNV and YYDKDF (reference sequence). The V and J ends lost 0 bases and 7 bases, in that order; junction bases with no gene match: 1. The CDR3 is CATSRDGTGGGYTF. In DNA, the CDR3 is TGTGCCACCAGCAGAGATGGGACAGGGGGTGGCTACACCTTC. Together with reference TRBV15 and TRBJ1-2, the CDR3 gives the full variable domain: DAMVIQNPRYQVTQFGKPVTLSCSQTLNHNVMYWYQQKSSQAPKLLFHYYDKDFNNEADTPDNFQSRRPNTSFCFLDIRSPGLGDTAMYLCATSRDGTGGGYTFGSGTRLTVV.

The V and J genes are TRBV4-2 and TRBJ2-2; 12 bases fit TRBD2. V shed 1 base and J 4 bases; nucleotides not matched to a gene: 7. CDR1 is LGHNA and CDR2 is YNFKEQ in the germline V gene. The CDR3 is made up of 18 amino acids. This CDR3 reads CASSQGPSGGAGTGELFF. Here the CDR3 DNA reads TGTGCCAGCAGCCAAGGACCTAGCGGGGGGGCGGGCACCGGGGAGCTGTTTTTT.

The chain links TRBV6-5 to TRBJ1-1, with D possibly matching TRBD1 (6 bases). Trimming left V 7 bases short and J 0 bases short, with 12 bases between. There are 14 residues in the CDR3. Germline V gene lookup returns CDR1 MNHEY and CDR2 SVGAGI. The DNA for the CDR3 is TGTGCCAGCACAACAGGGTTCCTGAACACTGAAGCTTTCTTT. This translates into CASTTGFLNTEAFF.

V gene TRBV7-9 combines with J gene TRBJ2-3; D remains ambiguous. CDR3 size: 13 residues. Trimming cost V 5 bases and J 4 bases, with 10 bases left between them. Per germline, CDR1 SEHNR and CDR2 FQNEAQ (reference sequence). In DNA form, the CDR3 reads TGTGCCAGCAGCCAACACACAGCAGATACGCAGTATTTT. This translates into CASSQHTADTQYF.

A few counts support this clone. The genes are TRBV5-1 and TRBJ2-2; 7 positions agree with TRBD1. Trimming took 5 bases from V and 6 from J; bases not matched to a gene: 7. The CDR3 has 14 amino acids. Germline CDR1 and CDR2: SGHRS and YFSETQ. This CDR3 reads CASSPTGVAGELFF. The CDR3 nucleotides are TGCGCCAGCAGTCCAACAGGGGTAGCCGGGGAGCTGTTTTTT.